The entry that follows covers one T cell receptor (beta chain) sequence. Germline CDR1 and CDR2: MNHEY and SVGAGI. The V end lost 8 bases, the J end lost 3 bases, and 19 bases lay between the germline ends. This CDR3 region has 15 residues. The data were obtained in a study of blood T cell repertoires in COVID-19. TCRdb's table, derived via immunoSEQ multiplex PCR, lists solely in-frame clones and lacks some. Of about 480,000 clones listed, around 88% are singletons. Material for sequencing was peripheral blood. This TCR derives from a woman between 45 and 60 years old with COVID-19, enrolled during active disease. The chain combines TRBV6-5 with TRBJ2-5; no reliable D call. Here the CDR3 reads CASGISRHREETQYF. CDR3 nucleotides: TGTGCCAGCGGAATATCGCGCCACCGGGAAGAGACCCAGTACTTC.